The 6 T cell receptor beta chains given below trace back to one sample, sequenced in a study of OX40 agonist ivuxolimab in advanced cancers. Library prep was done by the immunoSEQ multiplex PCR assay. The source is immuneACCESS, and TCRdb retained only in-frame sequences with V and J called. Part of the clones is not carried over; for the studies checked, unresolved V genes explain less than half of this, and the remainder is unexplained. This sample gives 34,000 or so clones in total; 65% to 90% of them show up just once. Of the sample, more than 1.2% is held by the ten largest clones. This material consisted of CD4+ or CD8+ T cells sorted from blood, taken in a trial of the OX40 agonist ivuxolimab. Source of these receptors: an adult with an advanced solid tumor such as melanoma, head and neck, liver or kidney cancer.

This sequence joins TRBV6-5 and TRBJ2-7; 9 positions agree with TRBD1. The germline V gene has CDR1 MNHEY and CDR2 SVGAGI. CDR3 size: 14 residues. The V and J ends lost 2 bases and 7 bases, in that order; junction bases with no gene match: 6. Written as DNA, the CDR3 is TGTGCCAGCAGTTACGTCACAGGGGGCAGAGAGCAGTACTTC. Protein product: CASSYVTGGREQYF.

With respect to this clone: At one of its ends the junction is not consistent with the germline gene, which may arise from a read error. The chain employs TRBV2 and TRBJ2-5; D unclear. Germline CDR1 is SNHLY and CDR2 is FYNNEI. The CDR3 covers 14 residues. The CDR3 coding sequence is TGTGCCGGCAGTGACGGACGGTTACAAGAGACCCAGTACTTC. Its translation is CAGSDGRLQETQYF.

This clone was seen a few times. V gene TRBV19 combines with J gene TRBJ1-2; D possibly corresponds to TRBD1 (5 bases). This CDR3 is built from 13 residues. The V end lost 5 bases, the J end lost 4 bases, and 11 bases lay between the germline ends. Germline V gives CDR1 LNHDA, CDR2 SQIVND (reference sequence). CDR3 coding DNA: TGTGCCAGTAGTCCAGGCCAGGGCTATGGCTACACCTTC. Protein sequence: CASSPGQGYGYTF.

The V gene is TRBV6-5, the J gene TRBJ2-2; possible D gene TRBD2, 6 bases. The CDR3 loop spans 16 amino acids. Trimming shortened V by 2 bases and J by 2 bases, and 12 bases separated the two germline ends. In germline, CDR1 is MNHEY, CDR2 SVGAGI. DNA for the CDR3: TGTGCCAGCAGTTACGGAGGGGTCCTCAACACCGGGGAGCTGTTTTTT. Protein product: CASSYGGVLNTGELFF.

The chain joins TRBV7-2 to TRBJ2-7; 10 positions agree with TRBD2. The V gene end was trimmed by 5 bases and the J gene end by 7 bases; junction bases not matched to a gene: 8. The CDR3 has 14 amino acids. Germline V gene lookup returns CDR1 SGHTA and CDR2 FQGNSA. This CDR3 is CASSPSGSSGEQYF. CDR3 nucleotides: TGTGCCAGCAGCCCTAGCGGGAGCAGCGGTGAGCAGTACTTC.

This sequence joins TRBV11-2 and TRBJ2-5; the match to TRBD2 covers 12 bases. The ends lost 2 bases at V and 2 bases at J; junction bases unmatched: 3. Germline values: CDR1 SGHAT, CDR2 FQNNGV. The CDR3 sequence is 16 residues long. The CDR3 protein is CASSLYTSGGQETQYF. The DNA for the CDR3 is TGTGCCAGCAGCTTATATACTAGCGGGGGGCAAGAGACCCAGTACTTC.